This entry lists 4 T cell receptor beta chains sequenced from one sample in a study of response to subunit inactivated influenza vaccine. TCRdb passed the RT-PCR reads through MiXCR, listing each CDR3 protein once. The repertoire has 530,000 or so distinct CDR3 sequences, 13% to 15% of them found once; the top ten carry over 8.5%. The specimen was PBMCs from blood, collected roughly 13 days after vaccination. These receptor sequences come from a middle-aged man who received an inactivated influenza vaccine.

A few counts support this clonotype. This sequence joins TRBV11-2 and TRBJ2-3, with unresolved D. CDR1 is SGHAT and CDR2 is FQNNGV in the germline V gene. The CDR3 is 13 residues long. V was trimmed by 1 base and J by 8 bases, leaving 10 bases between them. CDR3 sequence reads: CASSLGSAVTQYF. The DNA of the CDR3 is TGTGCCAGCAGCTTAGGCTCAGCTGTTACGCAGTATTTT.

This chain joins TRBV4-2 and TRBJ2-7, with D possibly matching TRBD1 (5 bases). V lost 4 bases, J lost 3 bases, and 16 bases lay in between. CDR3 length: 15 residues. CDR1 is LGHNA and CDR2 is YNFKEQ in the germline V gene. CDR3 coding DNA: TGTGCCAGCAGCCGAGCTCAGGGAATCGACTACGAGCAGTACTTC. It translates to CASSRAQGIDYEQYF.

In this sample, this clonotype turned up many times. CDR3 DNA sequence: TGTGCCAGCAGCCAAGCCGGGGTAGGGACTGAAGCTTTCTTT. Translated, it gives CASSQAGVGTEAFF. The chain links TRBV3-1 to TRBJ1-1; D is uncertain. This CDR3 has 14 residues. The V gene's germline CDR1 is LGHDT and CDR2 YNNKEL (reference sequence). V was cut by 1 base and J by 5 bases, with 11 bases left in between.

In its sample, this clonotype was seen a few times. The chain carries TRBV29-1 and TRBJ2-1; D is ambiguous. CDR3 length equals 8 residues. Germline CDR1 is SQVTM and CDR2 is ANQGSEA. Trimming took 7 bases from V and 12 from J, leaving 7 bases between them. The CDR3 region has the DNA TGCAGCGGTAAATTGCAGTTCTTC. Its protein product is CSGKLQFF.